This paragraph covers one T cell receptor (beta chain) sequence. The sample originates from a study of blood T cell repertoires in COVID-19. Turning to the study itself: Some COVID-19 samples were acute and others convalescent; all came from the United States, Italy and Spain. PBMCs, B-cell-depleted T cells, or T cells provided the cDNA or gDNA that made up the material.

Methods used by the authors: From reference gene primer amplification, estimates of nucleated cell counts were derived. This table comes from immunoSEQ multiplex PCR, and its TCRdb copy is limited to in-frame clones, with some not included. V and J calls and clone size follow that table, whereas D and trimming were derived from the DNA. The sample contains roughly 670,000 clones, 75% to 90% of which appear only once. From germline, CDR1 is LNHDA and CDR2 SQIVND (reference sequence). The CDR3 consists of 14 residues. Trimming removed 7 bases from V and 0 bases from J; junction bases left unmatched: 3.

This TCR came from a woman between 18 and 30 years old with acute or convalescent COVID-19. The material sequenced was peripheral blood. V and J are TRBV19 and TRBJ1-1; TRBD1 aligns across 9 bases. CDR3 nucleotide sequence: TGTGCCAGTACGACAGGGGGAATGAACACTGAAGCTTTCTTT. As protein: CASTTGGMNTEAFF.